This T cell receptor beta chain came from a study of T cell repertoires and HLA-DP antigens. The germline V and J ends were trimmed by 5 bases and 4 bases, with 9 bases remaining between them. This CDR3 has 13 residues. The V gene's germline CDR1 is SEHNR and CDR2 FQNEAQ (reference sequence). Data came from immunoSEQ multiplex PCR; TCRdb stores just in-frame clones and leaves some out. The table includes over a thousand clones, around three quarters detected once. After roughly 15 days, CD4+ cells were restimulated 20 to 30 h with the same allogeneic DPB1. Retrovirally transduced HeLa cells with HLA-DPA1/DPB1, HLA-DM, invariant chain and CD80 served as stimulators.

The sequence derives from a man between 60 and 75 years old in good health and CMV-seronegative. V usage is TRBV7-9 and J usage is TRBJ2-1, with TRBD2 as a possible D gene (6 bases). The sample taken for sequencing was CD137- CD4+ T cells from cultured PBMCs. In DNA, the CDR3 is TGTGCCAGCAGCGGCGGGACGTACAATGAGCAGTTCTTC. This sequence encodes CASSGGTYNEQFF. Based on the CDR3 plus reference TRBV7-9 and TRBJ2-1, the full variable domain is DTGVSQNPRHKITKRGQNVTFRCDPISEHNRLYWYRQTLGQGPEFLTYFQNEAQLEKSRLLSDRFSAERPKGSFSTLEIQRTEQGDSAMYLCASSGGTYNEQFFGPGTRLTVL.